This entry features one T cell receptor (beta chain) sequence. Its target is unknown. The data derive from a study of lymphopenia after photon versus proton radiotherapy. Study-wide results and limits: Under photons, naive T cells and diversity fell while effector/memory populations rose.

Sequencing used immunoSEQ multiplex PCR; TCRdb keeps in-frame clones, though not all of them. The sample records about 14,000 clones, over 75% being singletons. V was pared by 4 bases and J by 4 bases, with 3 bases of the junction left unmatched. The CDR3 is 15 residues long. Germline V gives CDR1 SGHNT, CDR2 YENEEA. Sequenced material: peripheral blood, taken from a patient treated with photon-based radiotherapy. The sequence came from a man between 50 and 59 years old with gastric cancer. V gene TRBV11-3 combines with J gene TRBJ2-3, with 12 nucleotides matching TRBD2. The CDR3 spells CASSSSGGAADTQYF. The CDR3 DNA reads as TGTGCCAGCAGCTCTAGCGGGGGGGCTGCAGATACGCAGTATTTT.